The next 3 T cell receptor beta chains were all read from a single sample in a study of cytomegalovirus exposure and HLA in healthy donors. Amplification used 60 Vbeta primers and 13 Jbeta primers. This table comes from immunoSEQ multiplex PCR, and its TCRdb copy is limited to in-frame clones, with some not included. The table lists some 150,000 clones, about 80% of them singletons, with about 4% in the top ten. The source material was PBMCs. The source of these receptors is a young man in good health and CMV-seropositive.

The genes are TRBV7-3 and TRBJ2-5; TRBD2 might be the D (7 bases). In germline, CDR1 is SGHTA, CDR2 FQGTGA. The CDR3 length is 16 residues. Trimming shortened V by 4 bases and J by 4 bases, and 19 bases separated the two germline ends. CDR3 nucleotide sequence: TGTGCCAGCAGCTGGGGAGCGGCAGGGGAGGGAGAGACCCAGTACTTC. This gives the protein CASSWGAAGEGETQYF.

CDR3 nucleotide sequence: TGTGCCAGCAGTCTGCTGAGCGCCCTTTCCGGGGAGCTGTTTTTT. Amino acids: CASSLLSALSGELFF. The genes are TRBV6-6 and TRBJ2-2; no definite D call. Trimming cost V 5 bases and J 6 bases, with 16 bases left between them. Germline CDR1 is MNHNY and CDR2 is SVGAGI (reference sequence). This CDR3 is 15 amino acids long.

The CDR3 DNA sequence: TGTGCCAGTAGTCTAAGGAGGGGGCTCACCGGGGAGCTGTTTTTT. This gives the protein CASSLRRGLTGELFF. The J gene is TRBJ2-2, the V gene TRBV19; TRBD1 is a possible D gene (7 bases). The CDR3 length is 15 residues. CDR1 is LNHDA and CDR2 is SQIVND in the germline V gene (reference sequence). V lost 5 bases to trimming and J lost 4 bases, with 14 bases between them.